These 32 T cell receptor beta chains were sequenced from one sample in a study of cytomegalovirus exposure and HLA in healthy donors. The PCR contained 60 Vbeta and 13 Jbeta primers. Sequencing was performed with immunoSEQ multiplex PCR; in TCRdb, only in-frame clones are kept and a portion is missing. The repertoire consists of 140,000 or so clones, with roughly 76% occurring once and the leading ten covering less than 3.5%. Sequenced material: PBMCs. The source is a woman aged 25 to 39 in good health and CMV-seronegative.

The rearrangement joins TRBV18 to TRBJ2-5; TRBD1 aligns across 10 bases. J lost 4 bases, V lost 6 bases, and 8 bases had no gene match. Germline V lookup: CDR1 KGHSH, CDR2 LQKENI. This CDR3 has 15 amino acids. Here the CDR3 DNA reads TGTGCCAGCTCGCGCCGGGACAGGGGCGGAGAGACCCAGTACTTC. This gives the protein CASSRRDRGGETQYF.

The J gene is TRBJ2-5, the V gene TRBV13; TRBD2 matches at 9 bases. CDR3 length: 12 amino acids. Germline V gene lookup returns CDR1 PRHDT and CDR2 FYEKMQ (reference sequence). V trimming: 5 bases; J trimming: 11 bases; junction bases outside the gene matches: 6. The CDR3 reads CASSRRGGEQYF. In nucleotides, the CDR3 is TGTGCCAGCAGCCGGCGGGGGGGGGAGCAGTACTTC.

The gene calls are TRBV27 and TRBJ1-5, with D possibly being TRBD1 (5 bases). V lost 6 bases and J 6 bases, leaving 12 bases between the germline ends. This CDR3 is built from 13 residues. Looked up from germline, CDR1 is MNHEY and CDR2 is SMNVEV (reference sequence). The CDR3 spells CASRQGGGQPQHF. CDR3 nucleotide sequence: TGTGCCAGCAGGCAGGGAGGAGGTCAGCCCCAGCATTTT.

The V and J genes are TRBV5-1 and TRBJ2-3; 12 bases line up with TRBD2. This CDR3 spans 17 amino acids. CDR1 SGHRS and CDR2 YFSETQ come from the germline V gene. V was clipped by 0 bases and J by 6 bases; unmatched bases: 8. The CDR3 reads CASSLALAGGLGDTQYF. CDR3 DNA: TGCGCCAGCAGCTTGGCACTAGCGGGGGGCTTGGGGGATACGCAGTATTTT.

This chain connects TRBV6-6 to TRBJ1-2, with TRBD1 matching 7 bases. The J segment lost 2 bases and the V segment lost 2 bases, leaving 5 bases of the junction unmatched. The CDR3 is 15 amino acids. CDR1 and CDR2 (germline): MNHNY, SVGAGI (reference sequence). The CDR3 DNA sequence: TGTGCCAGCAGTTACAGAACAGGGGCGAACTATGGCTACACCTTC. It is translated as CASSYRTGANYGYTF.

This clone occurred a few times. The chain uses TRBV7-3 and TRBJ1-1; weak D call: TRBD1 (5 bases). CDR3 length equals 14 residues. The V gene's germline CDR1 is SGHTA and CDR2 FQGTGA. Trimming cost V 5 bases and J 5 bases, with 15 bases left between them. CDR3 sequence reads: CASSPTGGLTEAFF. DNA of the CDR3: TGTGCCAGCAGCCCCACGGGGGGACTAACTGAAGCTTTCTTT.

This clone was seen a single time. The V gene is TRBV19, the J gene TRBJ2-7; 8 nucleotides match TRBD1. The V and J ends lost 4 bases and 6 bases, in that order; junction bases with no gene match: 8. Germline lookup yields CDR1 LNHDA and CDR2 SQIVND (reference sequence). There are 14 residues in the CDR3. For the CDR3, the DNA is TGTGCCAGTAGTAAAAGGGACAGGTGGGGCGAGCAGTACTTC. As protein: CASSKRDRWGEQYF.

DNA of the CDR3: TGTGCCAGCAGCGACGAGTGGGGGGGCCGGAATGAAAAACTGTTTTTT. Translated: CASSDEWGGRNEKLFF. This rearrangement joins TRBV7-9 to TRBJ1-4; TRBD1 is a possible D gene (6 bases). Trimming took 5 bases from V and 5 from J, leaving 18 bases between them. Per the germline V gene, CDR1 is SEHNR and CDR2 is FQNEAQ (reference sequence). The CDR3 is 16 amino acids.

The J gene is TRBJ2-6, the V gene TRBV28, with 7 bases fitting TRBD2. V dropped 5 bases and J dropped 3; count of bases not matched to a gene: 7. CDR3 length equals 16 residues. Germline lookup yields CDR1 MDHEN and CDR2 SYDVKM. CDR3 residues: CASSPPGGSGANVLTF. Here the CDR3 DNA reads TGTGCCAGCAGTCCCCCCGGGGGGAGTGGGGCCAACGTCCTGACTTTC.

Here the CDR3 DNA reads TGTGCCAGCTCACCGGGGACTAGCGGGATCACCGGGGAGCTGTTTTTT. As protein: CASSPGTSGITGELFF. This chain uses TRBV18 with TRBJ2-2, with 13 bases matching TRBD2. Germline trimming cut 3 bases from V and 4 bases from J; bases unmatched to any gene: 2. This CDR3 contains 16 residues. Germline assignment: CDR1 KGHSH and CDR2 LQKENI.

The chain uses TRBV7-2 and TRBJ2-5; 12 nucleotides agree with TRBD2. CDR1 SGHTA and CDR2 FQGNSA come from the germline V gene. V lost 5 bases to trimming and J lost 5 bases; unmatched junction nucleotides: 9. CDR3 length: 16 residues. CDR3 loop: CASSTLAGGPRETQYF. CDR3 in DNA: TGTGCCAGCAGCACCCTAGCGGGGGGGCCTCGGGAGACCCAGTACTTC.

This clone was detected only a few times. The rearrangement joins TRBV7-3 to TRBJ2-3; 7 bases align to TRBD2. Germline CDR1 SGHTA, CDR2 FQGTGA. The CDR3 contains 13 residues. The junction had 4 bases not matched to a gene; V was cut back by 2 bases and J by 8 bases. CDR3 protein: CASSLGLDGTQYF. In nucleotides, the CDR3 is TGTGCCAGCAGCTTAGGACTAGACGGTACGCAGTATTTT.

The chain carries TRBV7-6 and TRBJ2-2; 8 bases fit TRBD1. V was pared by 5 bases and J by 7 bases, with 9 bases of the junction left unmatched. The CDR3 loop spans 15 amino acids. CDR1 and CDR2 (germline): SGHVS, FNYEAQ. The DNA of the CDR3 is TGTGCCAGCAGCATGAGGACAGGGCAGGGCGGGGAGCTGTTTTTT. It is translated as CASSMRTGQGGELFF.

The J gene is TRBJ2-2, the V gene TRBV4-3; D unresolved. Trimming left V 1 base short and J 6 bases short, with 9 bases between. The length of the CDR3 is 14 residues. In germline, CDR1 is LGHNA, CDR2 YSLEER. The CDR3, as DNA: TGCGCCAGCAGCCAAGGAGACATGGCCGGGGAGCTGTTTTTT. Translating it yields CASSQGDMAGELFF.

This rearrangement joins TRBV5-5 to TRBJ1-5, with TRBD1 identical over 10 bases. Germline V CDR1 and CDR2: SGHKS, YYEKEE (reference sequence). CDR3 size: 13 residues. The V segment lost 6 bases and the J segment 6 bases; nucleotides outside the gene matches: 3. The CDR3 here is CASTRTGGQPQHF. The CDR3 DNA sequence: TGTGCCAGCACCCGGACAGGGGGTCAGCCCCAGCATTTT. The full variable domain, completed using reference TRBV5-5 and TRBJ1-5, is DAGVTQSPTHLIKTRGQQVTLRCSPISGHKSVSWYQQVLGQGPQFIFQYYEKEERGRGNFPDRFSARQFPNYSSELNVNALLLGDSALYLCASTRTGGQPQHFGDGTRLSIL.

This clone was counted a few times. The chain has TRBV10-3 and TRBJ1-1, with 10 positions matching TRBD1. This CDR3 region has 16 residues. The trim removed 10 bases at V and 1 base at J, leaving 12 bases unmatched. The germline gives CDR1 ENHRY, CDR2 SYGVKD. The CDR3 is CASNPGQGQQNTEAFF. The DNA of the CDR3 is TGTGCCAGCAACCCGGGACAGGGGCAACAGAACACTGAAGCTTTCTTT.

This chain connects TRBV15 to TRBJ2-6; a possible D gene is TRBD1 (5 bases). V was shortened by 0 bases and J by 2 bases, with 8 bases between the two germline ends. The CDR3 is made up of 16 amino acids. CDR1 and CDR2 from the germline V gene are LNHNV and YYDKDF (reference sequence). CDR3: CATSRDSGTGANVLTF. CDR3 coding DNA: TGTGCCACCAGCAGAGATTCAGGGACTGGGGCCAACGTCCTGACTTTC.

The J gene is TRBJ2-7, the V gene TRBV13; 8 positions agree with TRBD1. Trimming removed 5 bases from V and 2 bases from J; junction bases left unmatched: 8. The CDR3 length is 15 residues. CDR1 PRHDT and CDR2 FYEKMQ come from the germline V gene (reference sequence). The CDR3 DNA reads as TGTGCCAGCAGCCCCCGGACAGGGAGCACCTACGAGCAGTACTTC. It codes for CASSPRTGSTYEQYF.

This chain links TRBV5-1 with TRBJ2-3; 7 bases fit TRBD1. CDR1 and CDR2 (germline): SGHRS, YFSETQ. The ends lost 4 bases at V and 4 bases at J; junction bases unmatched: 6. The CDR3 sequence is 14 residues long. CDR3 nucleotides: TGCGCCAGCAGCGTGACAGGGTACCCAGATACGCAGTATTTT. Translation gives CASSVTGYPDTQYF.

CDR3 coding DNA: TGTGCCTGGAGTGTACTACAAGCTTTCTTT. Translation gives CAWSVLQAFF. The chain links TRBV30 to TRBJ1-1, with D unresolved. Trimming cost V 0 bases and J 9 bases, with 5 bases left between them. CDR3 size: 10 residues. The germline CDR1 and CDR2 sequences are GTSNPN and SVGIG (reference sequence). Full variable domain (outside the CDR3, taken from reference TRBV30 and TRBJ1-1): SQTIHQWPATLVQPVGSPLSLECTVEGTSNPNLYWYRQAAGRGLQLLFYSVGIGQISSEVPQNLSASRPQDRQFILSSKKLLLSDSGFYLCAWSVLQAFFGQGTRLTVV.

For the CDR3, the DNA is TGTGCCAGCAGCTTGCGACAGGGTTACACTGAAGCTTTCTTT. This codes for CASSLRQGYTEAFF. The chain links TRBV7-9 to TRBJ1-1; 7 nucleotides line up with TRBD1. The CDR3 is 14 amino acids. Germline CDR1 reads SEHNR; CDR2 reads FQNEAQ (reference sequence). Trimming cost V 3 bases and J 3 bases; bases outside gene matches: 4.

The gene calls are TRBV7-7 and TRBJ2-3, with D maybe TRBD1 (5 bases). CDR3 size: 15 residues. Germline lookup yields CDR1 SSHAT and CDR2 FNYEAQ (reference sequence). V lost 5 bases to trimming and J lost 0 bases, with 12 bases between them. Here the CDR3 reads CASSPYRPSTDTQYF. CDR3 DNA sequence: TGTGCCAGCAGCCCTTACAGGCCCAGCACAGATACGCAGTATTTT.

This chain joins TRBV27 and TRBJ2-3; 7 bases map to TRBD2. CDR1 and CDR2 (germline): MNHEY, SMNVEV (reference sequence). The CDR3 is made up of 17 amino acids. After removal of 6 bases from V and 0 bases from J, the junction contained 12 bases not matched to a gene. DNA for the CDR3: TGTGCCAGCAGGCGAGGGAGGGCCCAACCTAGCACAGATACGCAGTATTTT. Translating gives CASRRGRAQPSTDTQYF.

The V call is TRBV7-2, the J call TRBJ2-1; perhaps TRBD1 as D (6 bases). CDR1 and CDR2 from the germline V gene are SGHTA and FQGNSA. The CDR3 is 14 amino acids. V was trimmed by 6 bases and J by 1 base, leaving 10 bases between them. CDR3 in amino acids: CASSPGQSYNEQFF. CDR3 bases: TGTGCCAGCAGTCCAGGACAGTCCTACAATGAGCAGTTCTTC. Together with reference TRBV7-2 and TRBJ2-1, the CDR3 gives the full variable domain: GAGVSQSPSNKVTEKGKDVELRCDPISGHTALYWYRQSLGQGLEFLIYFQGNSAPDKSGLPSDRFSAERTGGSVSTLTIQRTQQEDSAVYLCASSPGQSYNEQFFGPGTRLTVL.

The gene calls are TRBV12-5 and TRBJ2-1, with 13 nucleotides matching TRBD2. The CDR3 loop spans 18 amino acids. CDR1 and CDR2 (germline): LGHNT, FRNRAP. J lost 7 bases, V lost 1 base, and 10 bases had no gene match. CDR3 nucleotide sequence: TGTGCTAGTGGTTTGGCCGGACTAGCGGGAGACCTTGAGAATGAGCAGTTCTTC. It is translated as CASGLAGLAGDLENEQFF.

The J gene is TRBJ2-1, the V gene TRBV27, with D possibly matching TRBD1 (6 bases). This CDR3 contains 13 residues. Between the trimmed V and J ends, which lost 3 bases and 8 bases, there was a span of 11 bases. Germline loops: CDR1 MNHEY, CDR2 SMNVEV (reference sequence). CDR3 nucleotides: TGTGCCAGCAGTTTGGGCAGGGGTGATGAGCAGTTCTTC. This sequence encodes CASSLGRGDEQFF.

J is TRBJ2-3 and V is TRBV2, with 11 bases fitting TRBD1. From germline, CDR1 is SNHLY and CDR2 FYNNEI. After removal of 4 bases from V and 3 bases from J, the junction contained 3 bases not matched to a gene. The CDR3 sequence is 15 residues long. The CDR3 is CASSVGTGGTDTQYF. CDR3 in DNA: TGTGCCAGCAGTGTGGGGACAGGGGGAACAGATACGCAGTATTTT.

This sequence joins TRBV30 and TRBJ1-1; weak D call: TRBD1 (6 bases). The length of the CDR3 is 14 residues. V dropped 3 bases and J dropped 2 bases, with 13 bases sitting between them. CDR1 and CDR2 from the germline V gene are GTSNPN and SVGIG (reference sequence). CDR3 bases: TGTGCCTGGAGCCAAACAGGGAGCAACACTGAAGCTTTCTTT. Amino acids: CAWSQTGSNTEAFF.

The sample holds a few counts of this clone. The chain couples TRBV5-5 to TRBJ1-5; TRBD1 aligns across 9 bases. This CDR3 spans 16 amino acids. CDR1 is SGHKS, CDR2 YYEKEE, per germline (reference sequence). The ends lost 2 bases at V and 5 bases at J; junction bases unmatched: 8. CDR3 region: CASSLGVGQGYQPQHF. The CDR3 bases are TGTGCCAGCAGCTTAGGGGTCGGACAGGGGTATCAGCCCCAGCATTTT.

The V and J genes are TRBV7-3 and TRBJ2-1; tentatively, D is TRBD2 (6 bases). Germline CDR1 SGHTA, CDR2 FQGTGA. The CDR3 is 13 amino acids. Trimming took 5 bases from V and 9 from J, leaving 14 bases between them. CDR3 protein: CASSHRDSPEQFF. In DNA form, the CDR3 reads TGTGCCAGCAGCCATCGGGACTCCCCTGAGCAGTTCTTC.

V gene TRBV18 combines with J gene TRBJ1-1, with a weak D call TRBD1 (6 bases). Trimming left V 2 bases short and J 1 base short, with 8 bases between. Germline CDR1 reads KGHSH; CDR2 reads LQKENI. This CDR3 has 14 residues. This chain's CDR3 is CASSPNRENTEAFF. CDR3 nucleotide sequence: TGTGCCAGCTCACCAAACAGGGAGAACACTGAAGCTTTCTTT.

This clone was counted a few times. The chain combines TRBV5-1 with TRBJ2-7; 9 nucleotides agree with TRBD1. The CDR3 totals 14 residues. CDR1 is SGHRS, CDR2 YFSETQ, per germline. The V and J ends lost 4 bases and 3 bases, in that order; junction bases with no gene match: 5. CDR3 sequence reads: CASSPPDRGYEQYF. CDR3 in DNA: TGCGCCAGCAGCCCTCCGGACAGGGGCTACGAGCAGTACTTC.